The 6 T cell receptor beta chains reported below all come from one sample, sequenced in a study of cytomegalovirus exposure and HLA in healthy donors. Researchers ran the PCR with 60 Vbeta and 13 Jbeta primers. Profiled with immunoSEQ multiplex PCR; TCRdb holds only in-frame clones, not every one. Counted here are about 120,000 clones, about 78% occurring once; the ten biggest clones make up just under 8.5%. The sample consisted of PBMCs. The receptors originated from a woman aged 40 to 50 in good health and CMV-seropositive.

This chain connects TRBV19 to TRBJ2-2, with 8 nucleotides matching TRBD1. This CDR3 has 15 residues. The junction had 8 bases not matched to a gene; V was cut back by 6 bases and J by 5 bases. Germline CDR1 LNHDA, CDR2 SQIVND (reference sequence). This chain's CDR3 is CASSAGGGGTGELFF. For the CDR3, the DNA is TGTGCCAGTAGCGCAGGGGGCGGTGGAACCGGGGAGCTGTTTTTT.

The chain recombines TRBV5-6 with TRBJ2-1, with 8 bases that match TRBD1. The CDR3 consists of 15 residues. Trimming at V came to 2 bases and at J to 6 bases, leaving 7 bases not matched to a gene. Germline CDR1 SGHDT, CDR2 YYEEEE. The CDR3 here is CASSFLTGVFNEQFF. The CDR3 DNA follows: TGTGCCAGCAGCTTTTTGACAGGGGTCTTCAATGAGCAGTTCTTC.

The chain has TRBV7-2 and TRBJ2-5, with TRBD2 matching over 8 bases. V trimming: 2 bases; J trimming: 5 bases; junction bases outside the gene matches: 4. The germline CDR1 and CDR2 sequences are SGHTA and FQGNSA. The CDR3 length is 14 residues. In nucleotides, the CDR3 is TGTGCCAGCAGCTTAATGCGGGGGGATGAGACCCAGTACTTC. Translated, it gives CASSLMRGDETQYF.

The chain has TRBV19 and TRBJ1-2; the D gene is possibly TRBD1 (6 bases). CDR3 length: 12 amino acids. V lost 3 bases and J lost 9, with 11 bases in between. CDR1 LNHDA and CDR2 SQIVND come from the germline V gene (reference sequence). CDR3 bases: TGTGCCAGTAGTATGCGGGGGGCCCGCTACACCTTC. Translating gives CASSMRGARYTF.

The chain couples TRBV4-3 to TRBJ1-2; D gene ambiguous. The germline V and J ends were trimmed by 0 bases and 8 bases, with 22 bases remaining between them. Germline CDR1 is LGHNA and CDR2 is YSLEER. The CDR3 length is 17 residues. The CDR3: CASSQDLTKGLRGGYTF. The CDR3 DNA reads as TGCGCCAGCAGCCAAGATCTTACTAAAGGGCTCCGGGGAGGCTACACCTTC.

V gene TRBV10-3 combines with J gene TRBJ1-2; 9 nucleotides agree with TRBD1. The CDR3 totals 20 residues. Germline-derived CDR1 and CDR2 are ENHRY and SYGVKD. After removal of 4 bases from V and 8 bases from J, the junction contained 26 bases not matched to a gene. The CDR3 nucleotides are TGTGCCATCAGTGTTAAAGTGGGAAGGCCCAACAGGGGGCAAAGTCGGGGCTACACCTTC. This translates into CAISVKVGRPNRGQSRGYTF.